This is a list of T cell receptor beta chains from one sample in a study of blood T cells in healthy people across ages. TCRdb re-called the 5' RACE reads with MiXCR, one entry per CDR3 protein. Among 550,000 to 750,000 distinct CDR3 sequences listed, around 20% were seen once. Specimen: blood. These receptors were taken from a man in his sixties or seventies in good health. Both conserved end residues are part of each CDR3. A D gene is named only where the DNA matches it firmly. For some rows the clone size is stated as once, few or many, or as a class when expanded; others skip it.

d_call: .; j_call: TRBJ1-5; v_call: TRBV5-1; clone_size: few; cdr3_nt: TGCGCCAGCAGCATCGGGGGGGGCAATCAGCCCCAGCATTTT; cdr3_aa: CASSIGGGNQPQHF
d_call: .; j_call: TRBJ1-5; v_call: TRBV5-1; clone_size: few; cdr3_nt: TGCGCCAGCAGCAAGGGCCTCAATCAGCCCCAGCATTTT; cdr3_aa: CASSKGLNQPQHF
d_call: .; j_call: TRBJ2-2; v_call: TRBV19; clone_size: .; cdr3_nt: TGTGCCAGCCGGAGGCTAGCGTCGAACACCGGGGAGCTGTTTTTT; cdr3_aa: CASRRLASNTGELFF
d_call: .; j_call: TRBJ2-2; v_call: TRBV7-6; clone_size: few; cdr3_nt: TGTGCCAGCAGCCTATCACCGGGACCGAACACCGGGGAGCTGTTTTTT; cdr3_aa: CASSLSPGPNTGELFF
d_call: .; j_call: TRBJ2-7; v_call: TRBV7-2; clone_size: .; cdr3_nt: TGTGCCAGCAGCTTTTTATCGGCAGAACCGGTTTTC; cdr3_aa: CASSFLSAEPVF
d_call: TRBD1; j_call: TRBJ1-4; v_call: TRBV4-3; clone_size: .; cdr3_nt: TGCGCCAGCAGCCGAACCCCGGACAGGGGTGGTGAAAAACTGTTTTTT; cdr3_aa: CASSRTPDRGGEKLFF
d_call: TRBD2; j_call: TRBJ2-1; v_call: TRBV9; clone_size: .; cdr3_nt: TGTGCCAGCAGCGTAGGCCCTAGCGGGCCCAACAATGAGCAGTTCTTC; cdr3_aa: CASSVGPSGPNNEQFF
d_call: .; j_call: TRBJ2-2; v_call: TRBV9; clone_size: .; cdr3_nt: TGTGCCAGCAGCCCCCAAACAGGGTCGCCCACCGGGGAGCTGTTTTTT; cdr3_aa: CASSPQTGSPTGELFF
d_call: .; j_call: TRBJ2-1; v_call: TRBV11-2; clone_size: few; cdr3_nt: TGTGCCAGCAGCTTTGGGCGAGATGAGCAGTTCTTC; cdr3_aa: CASSFGRDEQFF
d_call: TRBD2; j_call: TRBJ2-1; v_call: TRBV20-1; clone_size: few; cdr3_nt: TGCAGTGCTAGAGATGGGACTAGCGGGCCCAGTGAGCAGTTCTTC; cdr3_aa: CSARDGTSGPSEQFF
d_call: TRBD1; j_call: TRBJ2-3; v_call: TRBV27; clone_size: .; cdr3_nt: TGTGCCAGCAGTTTGGGGACGACAGGGGTGGCAGATACGCAGTATTTT; cdr3_aa: CASSLGTTGVADTQYF
d_call: .; j_call: TRBJ2-5; v_call: TRBV7-2; clone_size: .; cdr3_nt: TGTGCCAGCAGCCAATCTAACACAGAGCCAGAGACCCAGTACTTC; cdr3_aa: CASSQSNTEPETQYF
d_call: .; j_call: TRBJ1-6; v_call: TRBV27; clone_size: .; cdr3_nt: TGTGCCAGCAGTTTTCGGGGGACTTCGTATAATTCACCCCTCCACTTT; cdr3_aa: CASSFRGTSYNSPLHF
d_call: .; j_call: TRBJ2-5; v_call: TRBV28; clone_size: .; cdr3_nt: TGTGCCAGCCGCACCGGGGAGACCCAGTACTTC; cdr3_aa: CASRTGETQYF
d_call: .; j_call: TRBJ2-2; v_call: TRBV7-2; clone_size: few; cdr3_nt: TGTGCCAGCCGCACAGGGGGAGGGACCGGGGAGCTGTTTTTT; cdr3_aa: CASRTGGGTGELFF
d_call: TRBD1; j_call: TRBJ2-1; v_call: TRBV5-1; clone_size: .; cdr3_nt: TGCGCCAGCAGCGAATGGACAGGGTACAATGAGCAGTTCTTC; cdr3_aa: CASSEWTGYNEQFF
d_call: .; j_call: TRBJ1-1; v_call: TRBV9; clone_size: .; cdr3_nt: TGTGCCAGCAGCAAAGACGGGAACACTGAAGCTTTCTTT; cdr3_aa: CASSKDGNTEAFF
d_call: TRBD1; j_call: TRBJ2-3; v_call: TRBV12-3/TRBV12-4; clone_size: .; cdr3_nt: TGTGCCAGCAGTCCGACGGGACAGCAAACAGATACGCAGTATTTT; cdr3_aa: CASSPTGQQTDTQYF
d_call: TRBD1; j_call: TRBJ2-5; v_call: TRBV10-3; clone_size: few; cdr3_nt: TGTGCCATAAGCACCGGGACAGTTCCTCCAGAGACCCAGTACTTC; cdr3_aa: CAISTGTVPPETQYF
d_call: .; j_call: TRBJ2-1; v_call: TRBV6-6; clone_size: .; cdr3_nt: TGTGCCAGCAGTTACTTTGGGGGCGATGAGCAGTTCTTC; cdr3_aa: CASSYFGGDEQFF
d_call: .; j_call: TRBJ2-5; v_call: TRBV20-1; clone_size: .; cdr3_nt: TGCAGTGCTAGGAAGGATGAGGGGACCCAGTACTTC; cdr3_aa: CSARKDEGTQYF
d_call: TRBD2; j_call: TRBJ2-7; v_call: TRBV5-1; clone_size: few; cdr3_nt: TGCGCCAGCAGCGCGGGACTAGCGGGAGGCCCATACGAGCAGTACTTC; cdr3_aa: CASSAGLAGGPYEQYF
d_call: TRBD2; j_call: TRBJ2-7; v_call: TRBV6-1; clone_size: few; cdr3_nt: TGTGCCAGCAGCCGACACGGGATGGGGACTAGCGGGAGGCTCTCCTACGAGCAGTACTTC; cdr3_aa: CASSRHGMGTSGRLSYEQYF
d_call: .; j_call: TRBJ2-2; v_call: TRBV7-9; clone_size: many; cdr3_nt: TGTGCCAGCAGCTTACAATTTGGGGGCCCCACCGGGGAGCTGTTTTTT; cdr3_aa: CASSLQFGGPTGELFF
d_call: .; j_call: TRBJ2-7; v_call: TRBV4-3; clone_size: few; cdr3_nt: TGCGCCAGCAGCCAAGATCTTCCGGGATCGACCCTGTACGAGCAGTACTTC; cdr3_aa: CASSQDLPGSTLYEQYF
d_call: .; j_call: TRBJ2-1; v_call: TRBV19; clone_size: .; cdr3_nt: TGTGCCAGTAGTATTGGCAGCTCCTACAATGAGCAGTTCTTC; cdr3_aa: CASSIGSSYNEQFF
d_call: .; j_call: TRBJ2-7; v_call: TRBV5-6; clone_size: .; cdr3_nt: TGTGCCAGCAGCCTTAGACAGGTCCACGAGCAGTACTTC; cdr3_aa: CASSLRQVHEQYF
d_call: TRBD2; j_call: TRBJ2-1; v_call: TRBV20-1; clone_size: few; cdr3_nt: TGCAGTGCTCCGGGACTAGCGGGAGGAAGGAGTGAGCAGTTCTTC; cdr3_aa: CSAPGLAGGRSEQFF
d_call: .; j_call: TRBJ1-1; v_call: TRBV20-1; clone_size: .; cdr3_nt: TGCAGTGCTAGGGAGTTACGGACTGAAGCTTTCTTT; cdr3_aa: CSARELRTEAFF
d_call: TRBD1; j_call: TRBJ2-3; v_call: TRBV6-2/TRBV6-3; clone_size: once; cdr3_nt: TGTGCCGCAACAGGGGAGTTGAGCACAGATACGCAGTATTTT; cdr3_aa: CAATGELSTDTQYF
d_call: TRBD1; j_call: TRBJ2-1; v_call: TRBV20-1; clone_size: .; cdr3_nt: TGCAGTGCTGAAGGACAGGGGTACAATGAGCAGTTCTTC; cdr3_aa: CSAEGQGYNEQFF
d_call: TRBD2; j_call: TRBJ2-7; v_call: TRBV6-1; clone_size: few; cdr3_nt: TGTGCCAGCACCAGCCTTGGGAGCGGGACTTCCTACGAGCAGTACTTC; cdr3_aa: CASTSLGSGTSYEQYF
d_call: .; j_call: TRBJ2-3; v_call: TRBV4-1; clone_size: .; cdr3_nt: TGCGCCAGCAGCCACCCGGGGCAGGGTAACGATACGCAGTATTTT; cdr3_aa: CASSHPGQGNDTQYF
d_call: .; j_call: TRBJ1-2; v_call: TRBV7-9; clone_size: few; cdr3_nt: TGTGCCAGCAGCTTCCGGGGGGACGATGGCTACACCTTC; cdr3_aa: CASSFRGDDGYTF
d_call: TRBD2; j_call: TRBJ2-5; v_call: TRBV7-2; clone_size: few; cdr3_nt: TGTGCCGGCAGCTTAGAGCTAGCGGGACAAGAGACCCAGTACTTC; cdr3_aa: CAGSLELAGQETQYF
d_call: TRBD2; j_call: TRBJ2-1; v_call: TRBV20-1; clone_size: many; cdr3_nt: TGCAGTGCTAAAGGGATAGCGGGTAGAGGAGGGAAGCACTCCTACAATGAGCAGTTCTTC; cdr3_aa: CSAKGIAGRGGKHSYNEQFF
d_call: .; j_call: TRBJ1-5; v_call: TRBV3-1; clone_size: many; cdr3_nt: TGTGCCAGCAGCCAAGGAACAGAGAATAATCAGCCCCAGCATTTT; cdr3_aa: CASSQGTENNQPQHF
d_call: .; j_call: TRBJ2-6; v_call: TRBV14; clone_size: .; cdr3_nt: TGTGCCAGCAGCCTGAATACTGGGGCCAACGTCCTGACTTTC; cdr3_aa: CASSLNTGANVLTF
d_call: TRBD2; j_call: TRBJ2-5; v_call: TRBV20-1; clone_size: .; cdr3_nt: TGCAGTGCGGCGGGAGCCATACAAGAGACCCAGTACTTC; cdr3_aa: CSAAGAIQETQYF